This T cell receptor beta chain was captured by sequencing in a study of OX40 agonist ivuxolimab in advanced cancers. Study background: Aged about 20 to 80 with a mean of approximately 60 years, they were 82.7% male. Partial responses, seen in three patients, involved one hepatocellular carcinoma and two cutaneous melanomas.

The V and J ends lost 5 bases and 1 base, in that order; junction bases with no gene match: 5. The germline V gene has CDR1 PRHDT and CDR2 FYEKMQ (reference sequence). The CDR3 runs 15 residues. Generated by immunoSEQ multiplex PCR, the TCRdb table keeps only in-frame clones and is missing some. Altogether tens of thousands of clones are present, 93% being singletons, with the ten largest covering roughly 6.7%. The TCR comes from an adult with an advanced solid tumor such as melanoma, head and neck, liver or kidney cancer. This sample comprised CD4+ or CD8+ T cells sorted from blood, obtained in a trial of the OX40 agonist ivuxolimab. The chain recombines TRBV13 with TRBJ2-5; TRBD2 agrees at 9 bases. The CDR3 loop reads CASSLGGRGQETQYF. The CDR3 nucleotides read TGTGCCAGCAGCCTGGGCGGGAGGGGCCAAGAGACCCAGTACTTC.